Listed below are T cell receptor beta chains from one sample, sequenced in a study of T-cell reconstitution after alpha-beta-depleted transplantation in children. MiXCR was run by TCRdb on the PCR reads, yielding one entry per CDR3 protein. In the table there are around 960,000 distinct CDR3 sequences, roughly 29% of which are singletons. This sample comprised PBMCs, mostly from graft donor cells, obtained 360 days after TCRalphabeta/CD19-depleted stem cell transplant. These receptors originate from a boy younger than two who had a stem cell transplant for SCID, so the T cells may come from the graft donor. Each CDR3 is given with its conserved first and last residue. Each record gives: V gene, J gene, D gene, clone size, CDR3 protein, CDR3 DNA. A D gene is named only where the DNA matches it firmly. The size entry is marked missing in some rows and otherwise reads once, few, many or a size class.

V: TRBV12-3/TRBV12-4; J: TRBJ1-5; D: .; size: few; CDR3: CASSLQRINQPQHF; DNA: TGTGCCAGCAGTTTACAACGGATAAATCAGCCCCAGCATTTT
V: TRBV2; J: TRBJ2-4; D: .; size: .; CDR3: CASKRALAKNIQYF; DNA: TGTGCCAGTAAGCGGGCTCTAGCCAAAAACATTCAGTACTTC
V: TRBV11-1; J: TRBJ2-1; D: .; size: few; CDR3: CASSLGRGTGPYYNEQFF; DNA: TGTGCCAGCAGCTTAGGACGGGGGACCGGACCATACTACAATGAGCAGTTCTTC
V: TRBV28; J: TRBJ1-5; D: .; size: .; CDR3: CASSFLRYSNQPQHF; DNA: TGTGCCAGCAGTTTCCTTCGTTATAGCAATCAGCCCCAGCATTTT
V: TRBV7-3; J: TRBJ2-2; D: .; size: .; CDR3: CASSLYDADPINTGELFF; DNA: TGTGCCAGCAGCTTATATGACGCAGACCCAATCAACACCGGGGAGCTGTTTTTT
V: TRBV4-1; J: TRBJ2-1; D: TRBD2; size: .; CDR3: CASREREGGGEQFF; DNA: TGCGCCAGCAGGGAAAGGGAGGGTGGGGGTGAGCAGTTCTTC
V: TRBV12-3/TRBV12-4; J: TRBJ1-2; D: .; size: .; CDR3: CASSLPGQMAGYTF; DNA: TGTGCCAGCAGTTTACCAGGACAGATGGCGGGCTACACCTTC
V: TRBV7-8; J: TRBJ2-5; D: .; size: few; CDR3: CASSLLWGDQETQYF; DNA: TGTGCCAGCAGCCTCCTTTGGGGGGACCAAGAGACCCAGTACTTC
V: TRBV5-5; J: TRBJ1-5; D: .; size: many; CDR3: CASSLLSNSNQPQHF; DNA: TGTGCCAGCAGCTTGCTCAGTAACAGCAATCAGCCCCAGCATTTT
V: TRBV12-3/TRBV12-4; J: TRBJ2-1; D: TRBD1; size: .; CDR3: CASSLEIGQGANEQFF; DNA: TGTGCCAGCAGTTTGGAAATTGGACAGGGTGCCAATGAGCAGTTCTTC
V: TRBV4-1; J: TRBJ1-2; D: .; size: .; CDR3: CASSPPAGMDYGYTF; DNA: TGCGCCAGCAGCCCCCCCGCAGGGATGGACTATGGCTACACCTTC
V: TRBV12-3/TRBV12-4; J: TRBJ2-1; D: TRBD2; size: .; CDR3: CASSVAGGGYNEQFF; DNA: TGTGCCAGCTCTGTGGCGGGGGGCGGTTACAATGAGCAGTTCTTC
V: TRBV11-2; J: TRBJ2-5; D: .; size: .; CDR3: CASSLGVQGEETQYF; DNA: TGTGCCAGCAGCTTAGGGGTACAGGGAGAAGAGACCCAGTACTTC
V: TRBV12-3/TRBV12-4; J: TRBJ2-4; D: .; size: .; CDR3: CASSFQGGKNIQYF; DNA: TGTGCCAGCAGTTTTCAGGGCGGCAAAAACATTCAGTACTTC
V: TRBV3-1; J: TRBJ2-2; D: TRBD1; size: few; CDR3: CASSRDRYTGELFF; DNA: TGTGCCAGCAGCCGGGACAGGTACACCGGGGAGCTGTTTTTT
V: TRBV20-1; J: TRBJ2-5; D: .; size: .; CDR3: CSARGSVGQETQYF; DNA: TGCAGTGCTAGAGGCTCGGTAGGCCAAGAGACCCAGTACTTC
V: TRBV11-1; J: TRBJ2-3; D: TRBD2; size: .; CDR3: CASSLALGRQGRLAERTDTQYF; DNA: TGTGCCAGCAGCTTAGCGCTTGGACGGCAAGGAAGACTAGCGGAACGCACAGATACGCAGTATTTT
V: TRBV24-1; J: TRBJ2-2; D: .; size: few; CDR3: CATSDPHWRNTGELFF; DNA: TGTGCCACCAGTGATCCCCACTGGCGGAACACCGGGGAGCTGTTTTTT
V: TRBV11-2; J: TRBJ2-5; D: TRBD1; size: few; CDR3: CASSLGRGRTQETQYF; DNA: TGTGCCAGCAGCTTAGGCAGGGGGCGGACACAAGAGACCCAGTACTTC
V: TRBV4-2; J: TRBJ2-3; D: TRBD2; size: .; CDR3: CASSPPLAGVPDTQYF; DNA: TGTGCCAGCAGCCCCCCACTAGCGGGGGTCCCAGATACGCAGTATTTT
V: TRBV7-9; J: TRBJ2-2; D: .; size: .; CDR3: CASLAAGAYTGELFF; DNA: TGTGCCAGCCTCGCCGCGGGGGCTTACACCGGGGAGCTGTTTTTT
V: TRBV12-3/TRBV12-4; J: TRBJ2-7; D: .; size: .; CDR3: CASSSSGYSYEQYF; DNA: TGTGCCAGCAGTTCGTCCGGATACTCCTACGAGCAGTACTTC
V: TRBV29-1; J: TRBJ2-1; D: .; size: .; CDR3: CSVRTGSEQFF; DNA: TGCAGCGTCCGGACGGGAAGTGAGCAGTTCTTC
V: TRBV18; J: TRBJ2-5; D: TRBD2; size: few; CDR3: CASSPALNAGGRQGTQYF; DNA: TGTGCCAGCTCACCGGCGTTGAATGCGGGGGGACGCCAGGGGACCCAGTACTTC
V: TRBV5-6; J: TRBJ2-1; D: .; size: .; CDR3: CASSLVVFSYNEQFF; DNA: TGTGCCAGCAGCTTGGTAGTCTTCTCCTACAATGAGCAGTTCTTC
V: TRBV12-3/TRBV12-4; J: TRBJ1-1; D: .; size: many; CDR3: CASSFLGLNTEAFF; DNA: TGTGCCAGCAGTTTTTTGGGCCTGAACACTGAAGCTTTCTTT
V: TRBV20-1; J: TRBJ2-3; D: .; size: .; CDR3: CSARWLTDTQYF; DNA: TGCAGTGCTAGGTGGCTTACAGATACGCAGTATTTT
V: TRBV12-3/TRBV12-4; J: TRBJ2-1; D: TRBD1; size: .; CDR3: CASSLTGQGHNEQFF; DNA: TGTGCCAGCAGTTTAACGGGACAGGGCCACAATGAGCAGTTCTTC
V: TRBV11-2; J: TRBJ2-5; D: .; size: .; CDR3: CASSRELLGTQYF; DNA: TGTGCCAGCAGCCGAGAACTCCTGGGGACCCAGTACTTC
V: TRBV28; J: TRBJ2-7; D: TRBD1; size: few; CDR3: CASSQGTGAREQYF; DNA: TGTGCCAGCAGTCAAGGGACAGGGGCGAGGGAGCAGTACTTC
V: TRBV12-3/TRBV12-4; J: TRBJ2-4; D: .; size: .; CDR3: CASSSTGAGGNIQYF; DNA: TGTGCCAGCAGCTCTACAGGGGCGGGGGGAAACATTCAGTACTTC
V: TRBV9; J: TRBJ2-7; D: TRBD1; size: .; CDR3: CASSAGGFYEQYF; DNA: TGTGCCAGCAGCGCAGGGGGCTTCTACGAGCAGTACTTC
V: TRBV6-1; J: TRBJ1-1; D: .; size: .; CDR3: CASSSQDRNMNTEAFF; DNA: TGTGCCAGCAGCTCTCAAGACAGGAACATGAACACTGAAGCTTTCTTT
V: TRBV20-1; J: TRBJ2-2; D: .; size: .; CDR3: CSASLGDVGTGELFF; DNA: TGCAGTGCTAGTCTCGGGGACGTGGGCACCGGGGAGCTGTTTTTT
V: TRBV7-9; J: TRBJ1-3; D: .; size: .; CDR3: CASSLVASSGNTIYF; DNA: TGTGCCAGCAGCTTAGTTGCCAGCTCTGGAAACACCATATATTTT
V: TRBV28; J: TRBJ2-5; D: TRBD2; size: .; CDR3: CASSLLPQLAGGYETQYF; DNA: TGTGCCAGCAGTTTATTGCCCCAGCTAGCGGGGGGGTATGAGACCCAGTACTTC
V: TRBV10-3; J: TRBJ2-7; D: TRBD1; size: .; CDR3: CAIRGTGDYEQYF; DNA: TGTGCCATCAGGGGGACAGGAGACTACGAGCAGTACTTC
V: TRBV4-1; J: TRBJ2-7; D: .; size: few; CDR3: CASSPGTDTYEQYF; DNA: TGCGCCAGCAGCCCAGGGACCGATACCTACGAGCAGTACTTC
V: TRBV6-1; J: TRBJ2-7; D: TRBD1; size: few; CDR3: CASSEGGTGVYEQYF; DNA: TGTGCCAGCAGTGAAGGGGGAACAGGGGTCTACGAGCAGTACTTC
V: TRBV5-1; J: TRBJ2-5; D: .; size: .; CDR3: CTSSLHGHQETQYF; DNA: TGCACCAGCAGCTTACACGGCCACCAAGAGACCCAGTACTTC